The sequence of this T cell receptor (beta chain) was determined in a study of T cells in localized non-small cell lung cancer. Overall study findings and caveats: Elevated blood T cell density was associated with longer overall survival. Of the tissues analyzed, uninvolved adjacent lung showed maximal T cell clonality, greater than tumor. Because sequencing included only one region (of the tumor), heterogeneity remains possible. Turning up in adjacent lung were a median approximately 60 of the top 100 tumor clones.

The CDR3 is 16 residues long. V lost 6 bases and J lost 10, with 27 bases in between. Germline V gene data show CDR1 as WNHNN and CDR2 as SYGVQD (reference sequence). As concerns this clone: Antigen: not known.

Produced via immunoSEQ multiplex PCR; TCRdb's table is partial and in-frame only. Counted here are tens of thousands of clones, around 84% occurring once; the ten biggest clones make up roughly 9.8%. The clonotype comes from a female donor aged 60 or older with stage I lung adenocarcinoma. J is TRBJ2-5 and V is TRBV10-1, with D perhaps TRBD1 (6 bases). Here the sequenced sample was peripheral blood, taken before any cancer treatment. CDR3 coding DNA: TGCGCCAGCAGGGCGCTGGGCGGGCCTAGACAGGCGGTCCAGTACTTC. Encoded protein: CASRALGGPRQAVQYF.